This paragraph covers one T cell receptor (beta chain) sequence. The assay was immunoSEQ multiplex PCR, and TCRdb's table has in-frame clones only and misses some. The sample shows 190,000 or so clones, around 82% of them seen only once. The sample is drawn from a study of blood T cell repertoires in COVID-19. Study-wide context: PBMCs, B-cell-depleted T cells, or T cells provided the cDNA or gDNA that made up the material.

Ages ranged from about 18 to 89 years, with residence in under 25 US areas. Participant reports of clinical history set cohort assignment. This TCR came from a man in his forties who had recovered from COVID-19. The sample was PBMCs or T cells enriched from blood (not recorded which).

In DNA, the CDR3 is TGTGCCAGCTCACCGTCGGGACAGGGGGGTGAAAAACTGTTTTTT. Translated: CASSPSGQGGEKLFF. V usage is TRBV18 and J usage is TRBJ1-4, with TRBD1 identical over 11 bases. Trimming at V came to 3 bases and at J to 7 bases, leaving 4 bases not matched to a gene. The germline CDR1 and CDR2 sequences are KGHSH and LQKENI. The CDR3 has 15 residues.